This T cell receptor (beta chain) was identified during a study of OX40 agonist ivuxolimab in advanced cancers. The wider study: The dose-escalation cohort was approximately 85% male, with a mean age of about 58 years, ranging roughly 20 to 90.

The protocol was immunoSEQ multiplex PCR, while the TCRdb copy is restricted to in-frame clones and leaves out a portion. The table records over 90,000 clones, 85% to 90% of them present only once. The CDR3 runs 15 residues. The V end was cut by 3 bases, the J end by 2 bases, with 15 bases between. CDR1 and CDR2 (germline): SGHRS, YFSETQ. The sequences come from CD4+ or CD8+ T cells sorted from blood, collected in a trial of the OX40 agonist ivuxolimab. The clonotype comes from an adult with an advanced solid tumor such as melanoma, head and neck, liver or kidney cancer. The chain employs TRBV5-1 and TRBJ2-7; possibly TRBD1 for D (5 bases). The chain's CDR3 is CASSSKTDTAYEQYF. CDR3 sequence (DNA): TGCGCCAGCAGCTCGAAAACGGACACCGCCTACGAGCAGTACTTC.